The 24 T cell receptor beta chains reported below all come from one sample, sequenced in a study of T cells in Graves' hyperthyroidism and ophthalmopathy. RNA transcripts gave rise to amplified TCR beta CDR3 regions. The HTBI primer set was used in a first-round RT-PCR of the TCR CDR3. TCRdb reanalysed the multiplex PCR reads using MiXCR and keeps one entry per CDR3 protein. This sample has about 560,000 distinct CDR3 sequences, with approximately 15% found just once. The sequencing input was blood. Every receptor here comes from a young woman with Graves' hyperthyroidism.

The chain carries TRBV7-9 and TRBJ2-2; D uncertain. Germline-derived CDR1 and CDR2 are SEHNR and FQNEAQ (reference sequence). V lost 2 bases and J lost 1, with 8 bases in between. This CDR3 has 15 amino acids. This chain's CDR3 is CASSLYRVNTGELFF. CDR3 coding DNA: TGTGCCAGCAGCTTATACCGGGTGAACACCGGGGAGCTGTTTTTT.

This clonotype was seen at least ten times. This chain joins TRBV20-1 and TRBJ2-7; 9 bases agree with TRBD2. The germline CDR1 and CDR2 sequences are DFQATT and SNEGSKA (reference sequence). The CDR3 sequence is 15 residues long. The V and J ends lost 3 bases and 4 bases, in that order; junction bases with no gene match: 10. CDR3 region: CSARARRGGKYEQYF. The CDR3 nucleotides are TGCAGTGCTAGGGCAAGGCGGGGGGGAAAATACGAGCAGTACTTC.

The chain employs TRBV6-2 or TRBV6-3 and TRBJ1-5; D is ambiguous. Germline V gene lookup returns CDR1 MNHEY and CDR2 SVGEGT. V lost 2 bases, J lost 1 base, and 18 bases lay in between. This CDR3 is built from 18 residues. CDR3 region: CASSYNTGERISNQPQHF. DNA for the CDR3: TGTGCCAGCAGTTACAATACTGGGGAGAGGATAAGCAATCAGCCCCAGCATTTT.

Points on this clonotype: Possible read error: a much larger clone is one base away. The rearrangement uses TRBV20-1 and TRBJ2-3; D is undetermined. Per germline, CDR1 DFQATT and CDR2 SNEGSKA (reference sequence). Trimming left V 5 bases short and J 3 bases short, with 12 bases between. CDR3 length: 13 residues. CDR3 bases: TGCAGTGCTGGGGTTGGTGTTACAGATACGCAGTATTTT. Amino acids: CSAGVGVTDTQYF.

In its sample, this clonotype was seen many times. J is TRBJ1-4 and V is TRBV7-2; D remains unclear. This CDR3 contains 13 residues. V lost 5 bases and J lost 7, with 11 bases in between. Germline-derived CDR1 and CDR2 are SGHTA and FQGNSA. CDR3 sequence reads: CASSAPPREKLFF. For the CDR3, the DNA is TGTGCCAGCAGCGCCCCCCCCCGTGAAAAACTGTTTTTT.

About this clonotype itself: A read error may explain this, as a much larger clone is one base away. The rearrangement joins TRBV15 to TRBJ1-1, with D unclear. Germline CDR1 and CDR2: LNHNV and YYDKDF (reference sequence). This CDR3 is built from 16 residues. The CDR3 nucleotides read TGTCCCACCAGCAGAGATGGAAGCGTCTGGCGCACTGAAGCTTTCTTT. It is translated as CPTSRDGSVWRTEAFF.

This chain uses TRBV14 with TRBJ2-1; TRBD1 might be the D (6 bases). CDR1 and CDR2 (germline): SGHDN, FVKESK. The CDR3 extends over 13 amino acids. V was cut by 0 bases and J by 9 bases, with 9 bases left in between. CDR3 sequence: CASSQEVGGEQFF. CDR3 nucleotides: TGTGCCAGCAGCCAAGAGGTAGGGGGTGAGCAGTTCTTC.

This clonotype was picked up a small number of times. This chain joins TRBV20-1 and TRBJ2-5; 12 positions match TRBD2. Germline values: CDR1 DFQATT, CDR2 SNEGSKA (reference sequence). CDR3 length: 13 residues. J gave up 6 bases and V 4 bases, and 3 bases lay outside the gene matches. The DNA of the CDR3 is TGCAGTGCTACTAGCGGGGGGGCACAGACCCAGTACTTC. Translating gives CSATSGGAQTQYF.

This clonotype was counted ten times or more. The V gene is TRBV2, the J gene TRBJ1-2; TRBD1 is a possible D gene (6 bases). CDR1 is SNHLY and CDR2 is FYNNEI in the germline V gene. Trimming took 0 bases from V and 8 from J, leaving 22 bases between them. The CDR3 length is 17 residues. The CDR3 loop is CASSEAVLTGFAKGYTF. In DNA, the CDR3 is TGTGCCAGCAGTGAAGCGGTGCTCACAGGGTTCGCTAAGGGCTACACCTTC.

This chain uses TRBV9 with TRBJ2-6; D gene ambiguous. V was trimmed by 0 bases and J by 0 bases, leaving 19 bases between them. The CDR3 loop spans 20 amino acids. Germline values: CDR1 SGDLS, CDR2 YYNGEE. The CDR3 region is CASSVGITVNLGSGANVLTF. For the CDR3, the DNA is TGTGCCAGCAGCGTAGGGATTACAGTAAACTTAGGCTCTGGGGCCAACGTCCTGACTTTC.

This sequence joins TRBV19 and TRBJ2-2; D possibly corresponds to TRBD2 (6 bases). This CDR3 has 14 amino acids. V lost 7 bases, J lost 3 bases, and 12 bases lay in between. Germline V gene lookup returns CDR1 LNHDA and CDR2 SQIVND (reference sequence). CDR3 sequence: CASTSSGDTGELFF. DNA of the CDR3: TGTGCCAGTACGAGTAGCGGAGACACCGGGGAGCTGTTTTTT.

This clonotype was seen more than once but under ten times. V and J are TRBV4-3 and TRBJ2-7; D is possibly TRBD1 (5 bases). The CDR3 covers 15 residues. Looked up from germline, CDR1 is LGHNA and CDR2 is YSLEER. With 4 bases removed from V and 1 base from J, the gap between germline ends came to 14 bases. The CDR3 here is CASSRSSQGSYEQYF. CDR3 nucleotide sequence: TGCGCCAGCAGCCGAAGCTCTCAGGGATCCTACGAGCAGTACTTC.

This clonotype was counted only a few times. The chain carries TRBV12-3 or TRBV12-4 and TRBJ1-1; maybe TRBD1 (5 bases). V lost 2 bases and J 4 bases, leaving 11 bases between the germline ends. The CDR3 is 14 amino acids. The CDR3 nucleotides read TGTGCCAGCAGTTTATACCAGGGCAGCACTGAAGCTTTCTTT. It codes for CASSLYQGSTEAFF.

This clonotype occurred a few times. This chain joins TRBV28 and TRBJ2-1; D ambiguous. This CDR3 has 14 amino acids. V dropped 3 bases and J dropped 7 bases, with 13 bases sitting between them. Per germline, CDR1 MDHEN and CDR2 SYDVKM. CDR3 region: CASSFHSRANEQFF. CDR3 DNA: TGTGCCAGCAGTTTCCACTCCCGGGCGAATGAGCAGTTCTTC.

This clonotype was picked up a small number of times. This rearrangement joins TRBV20-1 to TRBJ2-3, with D possibly being TRBD2 (6 bases). In germline, CDR1 is DFQATT, CDR2 SNEGSKA (reference sequence). This CDR3 comprises 13 residues. The DNA of the CDR3 is TGCGGACTACCTATAGCGGGCACAGATACGCAGTATTTT. Encoded protein: CGLPIAGTDTQYF.

The CDR3 DNA follows: TGTGCCCGCAAGGAGGGTCAGGACGGAGTCTCCCGAGATACGCAGTATTTT. This encodes CARKEGQDGVSRDTQYF. The chain carries TRBV2 and TRBJ2-3; a weak D match, TRBD2 (6 bases). The V gene lost 11 bases and the J gene lost 5 bases, with 29 bases spanning the gap. This CDR3 is built from 17 residues. Germline V gene lookup returns CDR1 SNHLY and CDR2 FYNNEI.

The chain's CDR3 is CSAVGVNYGYTF. In DNA, the CDR3 is TGCAGTGCTGTCGGGGTTAACTATGGCTACACCTTC. The V gene is TRBV20-1, the J gene TRBJ1-2; the D is unclear. The CDR3 is made up of 12 amino acids. V lost 5 bases and J lost 1, with 8 bases in between. Germline loops: CDR1 DFQATT, CDR2 SNEGSKA (reference sequence).

In its sample, this clonotype was seen a few times. This chain joins TRBV7-9 and TRBJ1-1; D ambiguous. V was trimmed by 5 bases and J by 7 bases, leaving 11 bases between them. Germline V gene data show CDR1 as SEHNR and CDR2 as FQNEAQ (reference sequence). The CDR3 sequence is 12 residues long. This chain's CDR3 is CASSPKLGEAFF. DNA for the CDR3: TGTGCCAGCAGCCCAAAGCTGGGTGAAGCTTTCTTT.

This clonotype has ten or more counts. The rearrangement uses TRBV20-1 and TRBJ1-2; the D is unclear. V was pared by 0 bases and J by 3 bases, with 14 bases between. The CDR3 consists of 15 residues. From germline, CDR1 is DFQATT and CDR2 SNEGSKA (reference sequence). CDR3 sequence (DNA): TGCAGTGCTAGAGATTTCCGGGAGGATCACTATGGCTACACCTTC. It codes for CSARDFREDHYGYTF.

This clonotype was found a few times. The rearrangement joins TRBV15 to TRBJ1-5, with TRBD1 matching 7 bases. V trimming: 0 bases; J trimming: 5 bases; junction bases outside the gene matches: 13. Germline lookup yields CDR1 LNHNV and CDR2 YYDKDF (reference sequence). The CDR3 extends over 18 amino acids. The CDR3 bases are TGTGCCACCAGCAGAGAGTTCATGGGTTGGAGGGGGCATCAGCCCCAGCATTTT. Translating gives CATSREFMGWRGHQPQHF.

For this clonotype: Since a much larger clone is just one base distant, this may be a read error. The V and J genes are TRBV7-2 and TRBJ2-1; 9 bases are a match to TRBD1. The CDR3 spans 15 residues. J lost 2 bases, V lost 3 bases, and 2 bases had no gene match. Germline assignment: CDR1 SGHTA and CDR2 FQGNSA. The CDR3 DNA reads as TGTGCCAGCAGCTTCCGACAGGGGGCCTACAATGAGCAGTTCTTC. Translation: CASSFRQGAYNEQFF. Full variable domain (outside the CDR3, taken from reference TRBV7-2 and TRBJ2-1): GAGVSQSPSNKVTEKGKDVELRCDPISGHTALYWYRQSLGQGLEFLIYFQGNSAPDKSGLPSDRFSAERTGGSVSTLTIQRTQQEDSAVYLCASSFRQGAYNEQFFGPGTRLTVL.

The V and J genes are TRBV6-1 and TRBJ2-3; 12 bases align to TRBD2. V was clipped by 5 bases and J by 4 bases; unmatched bases: 10. Per germline, CDR1 MNHNS and CDR2 SASEGT. The CDR3 is 17 residues long. The CDR3 nucleotides are TGTGCCAGCAGTTCCGGACTAGCGGGATCTTATGCAGATACGCAGTATTTT. Its protein is CASSSGLAGSYADTQYF.

Only a few counts were recorded for this clonotype. J is TRBJ2-2 and V is TRBV12-3 or TRBV12-4; either TRBD1 or TRBD2 may supply D (6 bases each). This CDR3 is built from 14 residues. V was trimmed by 3 bases and J by 9 bases, leaving 14 bases between them. CDR3 coding DNA: TGTGCCAGCAGTTTTCCTCCGGGGGCCCGGGAGCTGTTTTTT. Translating gives CASSFPPGARELFF.

This clonotype was counted many times. The chain has TRBV6-1 and TRBJ1-1; D remains unclear. V shed 11 bases and J shed 1 base, with 17 bases lying between them. This CDR3 region has 14 residues. Germline values: CDR1 MNHNS, CDR2 SASEGT. The CDR3 is CAVYNSYPNTEAFF. DNA of the CDR3: TGTGCCGTATATAACAGTTACCCGAACACTGAAGCTTTCTTT.